Presented here are 2 T cell receptor beta chains from one specimen sequenced in a study of OX40 agonist ivuxolimab in advanced cancers. TCRdb's table, derived via immunoSEQ multiplex PCR, lists solely in-frame clones and lacks some. Of roughly 48,000 clones listed, 70% to 90% are singletons. Sequences were derived from CD4+ or CD8+ T cells sorted from blood, sampled in a trial of the OX40 agonist ivuxolimab. The source is an adult with an advanced solid tumor such as melanoma, head and neck, liver or kidney cancer.

The V gene is TRBV6-5, the J gene TRBJ1-1; D might be TRBD1 (5 bases). Germline CDR1 and CDR2: MNHEY and SVGAGI. CDR3 length: 16 residues. The V gene lost 2 bases and the J gene lost 3 bases, with 16 bases spanning the gap. The CDR3 DNA reads TGTGCCAGCAGTTACGAGGGGTATCATCGACACACTGAAGCTTTCTTT. Its protein product is CASSYEGYHRHTEAFF.

The chain links TRBV27 to TRBJ2-2, with D unresolved. With 3 bases removed from V and 5 bases from J, the gap between germline ends came to 4 bases. Germline CDR1 MNHEY, CDR2 SMNVEV (reference sequence). This CDR3 contains 12 residues. CDR3 loop: CASSLGTGELFF. CDR3 sequence (DNA): TGTGCCAGCAGTTTGGGTACCGGGGAGCTGTTTTTT.